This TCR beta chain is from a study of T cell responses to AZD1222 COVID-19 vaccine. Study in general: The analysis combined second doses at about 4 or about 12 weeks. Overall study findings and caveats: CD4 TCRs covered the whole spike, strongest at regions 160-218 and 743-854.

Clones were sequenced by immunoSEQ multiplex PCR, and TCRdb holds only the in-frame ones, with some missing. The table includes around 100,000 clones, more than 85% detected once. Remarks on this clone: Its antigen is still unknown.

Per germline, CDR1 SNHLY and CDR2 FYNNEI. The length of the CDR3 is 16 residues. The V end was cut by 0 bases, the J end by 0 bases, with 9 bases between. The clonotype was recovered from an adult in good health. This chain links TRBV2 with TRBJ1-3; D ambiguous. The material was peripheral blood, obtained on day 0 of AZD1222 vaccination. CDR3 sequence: CASSEALTNSGNTIYF. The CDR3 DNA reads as TGTGCCAGCAGTGAAGCCCTAACGAACTCTGGAAACACCATATATTTT.